The clone carrying this TCR beta chain was recorded a few times. A read error may explain this, as a much larger clone is one base away. The second PCR ran about 6 to 12 cycles with a sample-barcoded 5' primer and J-beta primers. TCRdb independently ran MiXCR on the 5' RACE reads; one entry per CDR3 protein. The sample holds hundreds of thousands of distinct CDR3 sequences, more than 25% seen once. Trimming left V 7 bases short and J 4 bases short, with 17 bases between. The CDR3 runs to 14 residues. This sample is drawn from a study of blood T cells in healthy people across ages. Background on the study: The capture of about one barcoded beta molecule per two T cells was achieved by template switching.

The gene calls are TRBV12-3 or TRBV12-4 and TRBJ2-7, with D possibly matching TRBD1 (6 bases). The sample was blood. The sequence was collected from a woman of 80 years or more in good health. The CDR3 nucleotides read TGTGCCAGCAATTTCCGGGGCAGGGGATACGAGCAGTACTTC. Its protein product is CASNFRGRGYEQYF.